The clone carrying this TCR beta chain was seen only a few times. Its target is not known. The sample is drawn from a study of beta chain features in type 1 diabetes. The CDR3 runs 14 residues. The germline CDR1 and CDR2 sequences are ENHRY and SYGVKD. It was via CD45RO/CCR7/CD25/CD127/CD95/CD27 that CD4+ naive, central memory, regulatory and stem cell-like memory cells were sorted. Every isolated RNA sample was fully reverse transcribed, so sequencing captured expressed TCRB transcripts. The protocol was immunoSEQ multiplex PCR, while the TCRdb copy is restricted to in-frame clones and leaves out a portion. The table includes about 660,000 clones, around an eighth detected once. Overall study results and limits: When Type 1 diabetes patients were examined, their TCRB CDR3s proved moderately but significantly shorter in all four CD4+ subsets. Whether TCRB rearrangement is influenced by HLA type went unresolved here. In comparison with healthy donors, patients had naive, central memory and Treg TCRB repertoires that appeared more similar. Insertions at VDJ junctions were less frequent in type 1 diabetes patients. These patients also deleted more nucleotides at the same junctions.

The sample consisted of naive CD4+ T cells from blood. The chain employs TRBV10-3 and TRBJ2-5, with D unresolved. Gene TRBJ2-7 matches the end of the DNA better, so the J call may be wrong. The TCR originated in a man aged 18 to 29 with type 1 diabetes. The CDR3 sequence: CAISSAGSSYEQYF. CDR3 DNA: TGTGCCATCAGTTCGGCCGGAAGCTCCTACGAGCAGTACTTC.